Reported below is one T cell receptor beta chain. Its cognate antigen is unknown. TCRdb analysed the RT-PCR reads with MiXCR anew, one entry per CDR3 protein. This sample carries fewer than 650,000 distinct CDR3 sequences, about an eighth of them seen once, and the ten largest clones take roughly 14%. This entry belongs to a study of response to subunit inactivated influenza vaccine. Points from the study as a whole: The authors suggested that every seasonal influenza vaccination recruits few new T cells.

The V gene lost 1 base and the J gene lost 5 bases, with 18 bases spanning the gap. This CDR3 is built from 17 residues. From germline, CDR1 is SGHVS and CDR2 FQNEAQ. V and J are TRBV7-8 and TRBJ2-1, with D perhaps TRBD2 (6 bases). This sample comprised PBMCs from blood, obtained about 40 days after vaccination. This TCR was sampled from a man in his fifties who received an inactivated influenza vaccine. CDR3 nucleotide sequence: TGTGCCAGCAGCTTAGTTTTATCGGGGGTAAGGGACAATGAGCAGTTCTTC. Amino acids: CASSLVLSGVRDNEQFF.